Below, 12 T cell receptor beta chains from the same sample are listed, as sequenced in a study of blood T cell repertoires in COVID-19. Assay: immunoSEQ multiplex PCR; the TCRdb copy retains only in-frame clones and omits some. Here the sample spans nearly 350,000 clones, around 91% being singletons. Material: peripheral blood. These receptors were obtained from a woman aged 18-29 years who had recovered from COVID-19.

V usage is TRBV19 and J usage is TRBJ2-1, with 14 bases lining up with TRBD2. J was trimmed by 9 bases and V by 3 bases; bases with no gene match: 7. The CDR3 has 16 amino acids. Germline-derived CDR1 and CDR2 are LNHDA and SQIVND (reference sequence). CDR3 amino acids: CASSIQGTSGRGEQFF. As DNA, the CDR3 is TGTGCCAGTAGTATTCAGGGGACTAGCGGGAGAGGTGAGCAGTTCTTC.

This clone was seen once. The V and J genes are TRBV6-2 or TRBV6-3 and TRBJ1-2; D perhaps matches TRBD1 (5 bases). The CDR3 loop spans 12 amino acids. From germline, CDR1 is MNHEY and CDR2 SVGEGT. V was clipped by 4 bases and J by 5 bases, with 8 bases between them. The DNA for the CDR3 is TGTGCCAGCAGTTTACCAGGGTATGGCTACACCTTC. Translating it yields CASSLPGYGYTF.

The CDR3 DNA follows: TGTGCCAGCAGCTTAGCCCTCTTATCAGATACGCAGTATTTT. It encodes CASSLALLSDTQYF. The chain recombines TRBV11-3 with TRBJ2-3; D is unresolved. Germline CDR1 and CDR2: SGHNT and YENEEA. The CDR3 runs to 14 residues. Trimming took 1 base from V and 4 from J, leaving 9 bases between them.

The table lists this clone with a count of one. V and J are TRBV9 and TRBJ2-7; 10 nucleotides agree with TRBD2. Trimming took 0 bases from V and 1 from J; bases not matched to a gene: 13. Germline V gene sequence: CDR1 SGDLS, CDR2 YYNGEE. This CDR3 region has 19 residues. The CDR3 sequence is CASSVAYGLAAKRSYEQYV. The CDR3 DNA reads TGTGCCAGCAGCGTAGCGTACGGACTAGCGGCCAAGAGATCCTACGAGCAGTACGTC.

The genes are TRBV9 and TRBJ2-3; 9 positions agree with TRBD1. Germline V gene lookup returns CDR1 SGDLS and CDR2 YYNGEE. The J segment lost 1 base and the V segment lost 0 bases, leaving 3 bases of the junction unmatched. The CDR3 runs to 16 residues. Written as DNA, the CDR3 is TGTGCCAGCAGCGTAGACAGGGGGCTAGGCACAGATACGCAGTATTTT. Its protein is CASSVDRGLGTDTQYF.

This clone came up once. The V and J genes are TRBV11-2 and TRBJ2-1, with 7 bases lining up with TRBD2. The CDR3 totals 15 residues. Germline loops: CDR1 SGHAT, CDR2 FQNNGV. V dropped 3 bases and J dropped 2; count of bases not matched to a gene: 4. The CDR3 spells CASSLVGRTYNEQFF. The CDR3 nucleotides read TGTGCCAGCAGCTTGGTCGGGAGGACCTACAATGAGCAGTTCTTC.

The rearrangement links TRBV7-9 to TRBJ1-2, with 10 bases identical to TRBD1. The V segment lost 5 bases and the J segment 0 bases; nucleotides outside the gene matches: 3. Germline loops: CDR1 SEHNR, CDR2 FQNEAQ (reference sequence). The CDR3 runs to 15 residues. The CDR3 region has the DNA TGTGCCAGCAGCCCAGACAGGGGGCCTAACTATGGCTACACCTTC. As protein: CASSPDRGPNYGYTF.

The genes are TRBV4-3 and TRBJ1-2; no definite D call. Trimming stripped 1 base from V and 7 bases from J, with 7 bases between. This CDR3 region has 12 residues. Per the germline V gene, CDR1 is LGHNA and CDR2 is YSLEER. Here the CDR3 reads CASSQVTGGYTF. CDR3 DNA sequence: TGCGCCAGCAGCCAAGTGACGGGTGGCTACACCTTC.

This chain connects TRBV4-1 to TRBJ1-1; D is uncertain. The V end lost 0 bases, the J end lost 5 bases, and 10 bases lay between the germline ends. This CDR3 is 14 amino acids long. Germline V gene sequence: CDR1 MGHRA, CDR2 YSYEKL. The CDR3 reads CASSQDLGRTEAFF. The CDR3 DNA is TGCGCCAGCAGCCAAGATCTGGGGAGAACTGAAGCTTTCTTT.

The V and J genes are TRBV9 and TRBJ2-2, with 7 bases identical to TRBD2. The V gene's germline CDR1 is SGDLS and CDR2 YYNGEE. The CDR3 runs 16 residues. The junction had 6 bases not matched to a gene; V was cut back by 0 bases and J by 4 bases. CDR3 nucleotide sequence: TGTGCCAGCAGCGTAGCTGGCGGGAGTGGCACCGGGGAGCTGTTTTTT. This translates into CASSVAGGSGTGELFF. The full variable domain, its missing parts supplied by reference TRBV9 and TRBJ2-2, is DSGVTQTPKHLITATGQRVTLRCSPRSGDLSVYWYQQSLDQGLQFLIQYYNGEERAKGNILERFSAQQFPDLHSELNLSSLELGDSALYFCASSVAGGSGTGELFFGEGSRLTVL.

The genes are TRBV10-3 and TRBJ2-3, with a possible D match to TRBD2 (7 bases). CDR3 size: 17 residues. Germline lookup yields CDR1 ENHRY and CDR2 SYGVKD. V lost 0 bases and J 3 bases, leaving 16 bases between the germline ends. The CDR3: CAISESSTRGGTDTQYF. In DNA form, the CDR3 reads TGTGCCATCAGTGAGTCGTCGACAAGGGGGGGGACAGATACGCAGTATTTT.

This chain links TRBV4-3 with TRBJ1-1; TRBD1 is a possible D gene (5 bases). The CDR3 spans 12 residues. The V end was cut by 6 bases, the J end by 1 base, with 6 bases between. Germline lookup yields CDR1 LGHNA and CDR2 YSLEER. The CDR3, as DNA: TGCGCCAGCAGTGACAGGAACACTGAAGCTTTCTTT. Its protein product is CASSDRNTEAFF.